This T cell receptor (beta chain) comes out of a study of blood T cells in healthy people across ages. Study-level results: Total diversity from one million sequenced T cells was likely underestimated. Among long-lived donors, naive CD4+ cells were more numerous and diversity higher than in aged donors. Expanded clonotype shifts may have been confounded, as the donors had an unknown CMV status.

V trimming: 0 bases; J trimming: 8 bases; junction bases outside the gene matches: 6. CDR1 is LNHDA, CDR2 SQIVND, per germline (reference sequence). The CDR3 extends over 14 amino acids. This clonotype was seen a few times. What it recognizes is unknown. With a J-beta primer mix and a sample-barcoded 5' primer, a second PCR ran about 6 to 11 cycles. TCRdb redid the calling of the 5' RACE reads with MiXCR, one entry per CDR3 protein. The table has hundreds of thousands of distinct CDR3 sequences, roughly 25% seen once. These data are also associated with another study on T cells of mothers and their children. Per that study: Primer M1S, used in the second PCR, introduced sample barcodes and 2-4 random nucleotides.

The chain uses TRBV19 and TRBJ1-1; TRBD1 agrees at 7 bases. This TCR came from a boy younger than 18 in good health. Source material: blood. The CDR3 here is CASSIDRTGPEAFF. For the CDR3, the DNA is TGTGCCAGTAGTATAGATCGGACAGGCCCGGAAGCTTTCTTT.